A selection of T cell receptor beta chains follows, all from one sample in a study of T cell clones after liver transplantation. Profiling relied on immunoSEQ multiplex PCR, and the TCRdb table lists in-frame clones only, not all of them. The sample lists around 51,000 clones, roughly nine tenths occurring once. The starting material was CD8+ T cells from blood, obtained 12 months after liver transplant. These receptors were taken from a human patient who received a liver transplant. The graft donor may have given rise to some T cells. Each CDR3 is given with its conserved first and last residue. A D gene is named only where the DNA matches it firmly. Only part of the rows carry a size: once, few, many, or a class if the clone is expanded.

clone size	J gene	D gene	V gene	CDR3 DNA	CDR3 protein
NA	TRBJ1-5	NA	TRBV6-6	TGTGCCAGCAGTTACTCCGGCGGGGTTCAGCCCCAGCATTTT	CASSYSGGVQPQHF
NA	TRBJ2-3	TRBD1	TRBV19	TGTGCCAGTCGCGACAGGGAAACCCCAGATACGCAGTATTTT	CASRDRETPDTQYF
NA	TRBJ2-1	NA	TRBV7-9	TGTGCCAGCAGCTTAGCCCTGGGGGATGAGCAGTTCTTC	CASSLALGDEQFF
NA	TRBJ1-1	NA	TRBV10-3	TGTGCCATCAAGGGGTTGAACACTGAAGCTTTCTTT	CAIKGLNTEAFF
NA	TRBJ1-1	NA	TRBV19	TGTGCCAGTAGCTACAGGGAGAGTGAAGCTTTCTTT	CASSYRESEAFF
NA	TRBJ2-3	TRBD2	TRBV19	TGTGCCAGTGCCCAAGGGAGGGGTGATACGCAGTATTTT	CASAQGRGDTQYF
NA	TRBJ2-3	NA	TRBV4-1	TGCGCCAGCAGCCCACCCATTAGCGGATATAGCACAGATACGCAGTATTTT	CASSPPISGYSTDTQYF
NA	TRBJ2-5	NA	TRBV29-1	TGCAGCGTGGGGGGAGGTTGGGAGACCCAGTACTTC	CSVGGGWETQYF
once	TRBJ2-7	NA	TRBV11-2	TGTGCCAGCAGCTTAGGGCAGGCAGATTCCTACGAGCAGTACTTC	CASSLGQADSYEQYF
NA	TRBJ1-4	NA	TRBV6-5	TGTGCCAGCAGCACTACAGGTCTTGAAAAACTGTTTTTT	CASSTTGLEKLFF
NA	TRBJ1-1	NA	TRBV19	TGTGCCAGTAGTATAGATTCGGAGACTGAAGCTTTCTTT	CASSIDSETEAFF
NA	TRBJ2-5	TRBD2	TRBV7-9	TGTGCCAGCAGCCGGACTAGCGGGAGGCACAAAGAGACCCAGTACTTC	CASSRTSGRHKETQYF
NA	TRBJ2-1	TRBD2	TRBV7-8	TGTGCCAGCAGCTTAGGTCCAGCGGGAGGGCCTGAGCAGTTCTTC	CASSLGPAGGPEQFF
NA	TRBJ2-2	NA	TRBV7-6	TGTGCCAGCAGCTCGGTACAGGGTACCTGGGAGCTGTTTTTT	CASSSVQGTWELFF
once	TRBJ2-1	NA	TRBV12-5	TGTGCTAGTGGTACAACAGGGGAGGTAGACAATGAGCAGTTCTTC	CASGTTGEVDNEQFF
medium-sized	TRBJ2-1	NA	TRBV29-1	TGCAGCGTCTCCCCCGGGACGGCGGACAATGAGCAGTTCTTC	CSVSPGTADNEQFF
NA	TRBJ2-7	NA	TRBV7-8	TGTGCCAGCAGCTTACCCGGGTCCTCCTACGAGCAGTACTTC	CASSLPGSSYEQYF
NA	TRBJ1-1	NA	TRBV5-6	TGTGCCAGCAGCTACTTCGGGGGCAACACTGAAGCTTTCTTT	CASSYFGGNTEAFF
NA	TRBJ2-2	NA	TRBV5-1	TGCGCCAGCAGCCCCTCGACACGGTCGAACACCGGGGAGCTGTTTTTT	CASSPSTRSNTGELFF
NA	TRBJ1-2	NA	TRBV2	TGTGCCAGCAGCAACGGAGGGGCTCGCCGGAGTGATGGCTACACCTTC	CASSNGGARRSDGYTF
NA	TRBJ2-3	NA	TRBV27	TGTGCCAGCACCGCCATCGAGGGGGCAGATACGCAGTATTTT	CASTAIEGADTQYF
NA	TRBJ1-5	NA	TRBV7-9	TGTGCCAGCAGCTTTGGGGACATCACAAATAGCAATCAGCCCCAGCATTTT	CASSFGDITNSNQPQHF
NA	TRBJ2-1	TRBD1	TRBV28	TGTGCCACCTCCGGGACAGCTTACAATGAGCAGTTCTTC	CATSGTAYNEQFF
NA	TRBJ1-2	TRBD1	TRBV5-1	TGCGCCAGCAGCTTTGGGGACAGGGGGCAGGACTATGGCTACACCTTC	CASSFGDRGQDYGYTF
NA	TRBJ1-4	NA	TRBV4-1	TGCGCCAGCAGCCAAGATCCCGGGACGGATGAAAAACTGTTTTTT	CASSQDPGTDEKLFF
NA	TRBJ2-7	NA	TRBV7-9	TGTGCCAGCAGCGATCGGGGGTCCTACGAGCAGTACTTC	CASSDRGSYEQYF
NA	TRBJ2-1	TRBD2	TRBV9	TGTGCCAGCAGCGACTCCCTCCGGGAGGGAGGCTCCTACAATGAGCAGTTCTTC	CASSDSLREGGSYNEQFF
once	TRBJ1-1	TRBD1	TRBV4-2	TGTGCCAGCTATGAGAATCCCGGACAGGGGGCATTCGGAGCTTTCTTT	CASYENPGQGAFGAFF